Listed here are 17 T cell receptor beta chains from one sample, sequenced in a study of cytomegalovirus exposure and HLA in healthy donors. The PCR had 60 Vbeta and 13 Jbeta primers. The repertoire was sequenced with immunoSEQ multiplex PCR; TCRdb's copy has only in-frame clones and lacks some. The sample has some 110,000 clones, roughly 74% seen once. The source material was PBMCs. These receptor sequences come from a woman in her forties or fifties in good health and CMV-seropositive.

The rearrangement links TRBV28 to TRBJ1-5; D remains ambiguous. V dropped 6 bases and J dropped 6 bases, with 21 bases sitting between them. Germline V gene data show CDR1 as MDHEN and CDR2 as SYDVKM. The CDR3 runs to 16 residues. In DNA form, the CDR3 reads TGTGCCAGCAGGACACCCCGACCCGAAAGAAGTCAGCCCCAGCATTTT. Its translation is CASRTPRPERSQPQHF.

The chain couples TRBV2 to TRBJ2-6, with D unclear. V gave up 6 bases and J gave up 1 base, with 10 bases separating them. Germline values: CDR1 SNHLY, CDR2 FYNNEI. The length of the CDR3 is 15 residues. CDR3 in amino acids: CASRSEQSGANVLTF. The CDR3, as DNA: TGTGCCAGCAGGAGCGAGCAGTCTGGGGCCAACGTCCTGACTTTC.

The CDR3 reads CASGTAQETQYF. In nucleotides, the CDR3 is TGTGCCAGCGGGACAGCCCAAGAGACCCAGTACTTC. The V and J genes are TRBV27 and TRBJ2-5, with 7 bases that match TRBD1. The CDR3 covers 12 residues. The V gene's germline CDR1 is MNHEY and CDR2 SMNVEV (reference sequence). The V segment lost 8 bases and the J segment 1 base; nucleotides outside the gene matches: 1.

J is TRBJ1-4 and V is TRBV21-1; TRBD1 is taken as the D call from the table, unchecked against the DNA. TRBV21-1 is a pseudogene segment. The CDR3 is 16 residues long. As DNA, the CDR3 is TGTGCCAGCAGAAATGGACAGATTGCAACTAATGAAAAACTGTTTTTT. This sequence encodes CASRNGQIATNEKLFF.

J is TRBJ2-5 and V is TRBV14; no definite D call. This CDR3 has 12 amino acids. Germline V CDR1 and CDR2: SGHDN, FVKESK. With 4 bases removed from V and 5 bases from J, the gap between germline ends came to 8 bases. CDR3 amino acids: CASSLDWETQYF. The CDR3 DNA reads as TGTGCCAGCAGCCTCGACTGGGAGACCCAGTACTTC.

The chain is built from TRBV2 and TRBJ2-7, with D perhaps TRBD1 (7 bases). CDR1 is SNHLY, CDR2 FYNNEI, per germline. The CDR3 contains 12 residues. With 6 bases removed from V and 9 bases from J, the gap between germline ends came to 15 bases. The CDR3 is CASRRDSDAQYF. Written as DNA, the CDR3 is TGTGCCAGCAGGCGGGACAGCGACGCGCAGTACTTC.

The gene calls are TRBV9 and TRBJ1-3; TRBD1 matches 7 bases. Losses at the gene ends were 3 bases for V and 2 bases for J; bases not matched to a gene: 2. CDR1 and CDR2 from the germline V gene are SGDLS and YYNGEE. CDR3 length equals 14 residues. DNA for the CDR3: TGTGCCAGCAGCGGAACAGGGGCTGGAAACACCATATATTTT. Translating gives CASSGTGAGNTIYF.

The chain joins TRBV6-1 to TRBJ1-2; a possible D gene is TRBD1 (5 bases). V dropped 5 bases and J dropped 10 bases, with 17 bases sitting between them. This CDR3 is built from 13 residues. Germline V gives CDR1 MNHNS, CDR2 SASEGT. The chain's CDR3 is CASSRGSPIDYTF. For the CDR3, the DNA is TGTGCCAGCAGTCGGGGGTCCCCAATTGACTACACCTTC.

In its sample, this clone was seen once. This chain links TRBV11-2 with TRBJ2-3; TRBD2 is a possible D gene (5 bases). The CDR3 totals 15 residues. Trimming shortened V by 1 base and J by 5 bases, and 13 bases separated the two germline ends. Looked up from germline, CDR1 is SGHAT and CDR2 is FQNNGV. CDR3 sequence reads: CASSLVRGREDTQYF. As DNA, the CDR3 is TGTGCCAGCAGCTTAGTTCGGGGTCGGGAAGATACGCAGTATTTT.

The chain joins TRBV5-1 to TRBJ1-1; 7 bases are a match to TRBD1. The junction had 7 bases not matched to a gene; V was cut back by 3 bases and J by 5 bases. CDR1 and CDR2 from the germline V gene are SGHRS and YFSETQ. The CDR3 loop spans 14 amino acids. The CDR3 DNA is TGCGCCAGCAGCTCACAGGGGTTTGGAACTGAAGCTTTCTTT. This codes for CASSSQGFGTEAFF. Based on the CDR3 plus reference TRBV5-1 and TRBJ1-1, the full variable domain is KAGVTQTPRYLIKTRGQQVTLSCSPISGHRSVSWYQQTPGQGLQFLFEYFSETQRNKGNFPGRFSGRQFSNSRSEMNVSTLELGDSALYLCASSSQGFGTEAFFGQGTRLTVV.

This clone showed up just a few times. The chain employs TRBV10-3 and TRBJ1-5; D call uncertain. The V gene's germline CDR1 is ENHRY and CDR2 SYGVKD. Trimming removed 4 bases at V and 4 bases at J, with 11 bases between. The CDR3 consists of 14 residues. The CDR3 here is CAISGSPENQPQHF. The CDR3 coding sequence is TGTGCCATCAGTGGTTCGCCAGAAAATCAGCCCCAGCATTTT.

The genes are TRBV9 and TRBJ1-2; a possible D gene is TRBD1 (6 bases). Trimming took 0 bases from V and 4 from J, leaving 10 bases between them. This CDR3 comprises 14 residues. Germline-derived CDR1 and CDR2 are SGDLS and YYNGEE. The CDR3 sequence is CASSVGQGIYGYTF. In DNA, the CDR3 is TGTGCCAGCAGCGTAGGTCAGGGGATCTATGGCTACACCTTC.

This clone was seen a few times. J is TRBJ2-7 and V is TRBV4-1; TRBD1 agrees at 8 bases. CDR3 size: 16 residues. With 3 bases clipped from V and 1 base from J, the junction kept 8 bases outside the gene matches. Germline V gene data show CDR1 as MGHRA and CDR2 as YSYEKL. CDR3 sequence (DNA): TGCGCCAGCAGCCAGGATCCAGGGGGCGATTCCTACGAGCAGTACTTC. Its protein is CASSQDPGGDSYEQYF.

The chain uses TRBV29-1 and TRBJ2-2; 8 bases agree with TRBD1. Germline assignment: CDR1 SQVTM and CDR2 ANQGSEA. This CDR3 is 12 amino acids long. With 6 bases clipped from V and 6 bases from J, the junction kept 3 bases outside the gene matches. The CDR3 spells CSVATGAGELFF. Here the CDR3 DNA reads TGCAGCGTCGCGACAGGGGCCGGGGAGCTGTTTTTT.

The genes are TRBV15 and TRBJ2-2; TRBD2 agrees at 10 bases. Germline loops: CDR1 LNHNV, CDR2 YYDKDF (reference sequence). The CDR3 consists of 17 residues. After removal of 5 bases from V and 1 base from J, the junction contained 7 bases not matched to a gene. The CDR3 DNA sequence: TGTGCCACCAGCCCAGGGACTAGCGACCTGAACACCGGGGAGCTGTTTTTT. It specifies CATSPGTSDLNTGELFF.

The chain uses TRBV13 and TRBJ2-1; 12 positions match TRBD2. CDR3 length equals 15 residues. V was clipped by 4 bases and J by 7 bases; unmatched bases: 5. Germline CDR1 and CDR2: PRHDT and FYEKMQ (reference sequence). CDR3 in DNA: TGTGCCAGCAGCTCTTGGACTAGCGGGGCGAATGAGCAGTTCTTC. Amino acid sequence: CASSSWTSGANEQFF.

The CDR3, as DNA: TGTGCCAGCAGTTACTTCCGTAGCGGGGTCCCAGATACGCAGTATTTT. Amino acid sequence: CASSYFRSGVPDTQYF. The chain employs TRBV6-6 and TRBJ2-3; 8 positions match TRBD2. This CDR3 contains 16 residues. Germline loops: CDR1 MNHNY, CDR2 SVGAGI (reference sequence). The J segment lost 4 bases and the V segment lost 1 base, leaving 7 bases of the junction unmatched.